These 3 T cell receptor beta chains originate from one sample sequenced in a study of CD8+ T cells in alopecia areata. Isolated RNA was reverse transcribed into cDNA used as the sequencing template. Method: immunoSEQ multiplex PCR; TCRdb's copy keeps in-frame clones and lacks some. Counted here are 150,000 to 250,000 clones, over 45% occurring once; the ten biggest clones make up under 7%. Treatment defined: oral pan-JAK inhibitor, 5-10 mg twice daily. The starting material was CD4+ T cells sorted from blood, obtained at week 24, from a patient treated with tofacitinib. The source is a human donor with alopecia areata.

This clone was detected a few times. This sequence joins TRBV30 and TRBJ2-7; D is undetermined. Germline V gene data show CDR1 as GTSNPN and CDR2 as SVGIG (reference sequence). Trimming removed 7 bases from V and 0 bases from J, with 16 bases in between. This CDR3 has 14 amino acids. The CDR3 here is CAYNSDPISYEQYF. The CDR3 DNA reads as TGTGCCTACAACTCGGACCCCATCTCCTACGAGCAGTACTTC.

This chain uses TRBV27 with TRBJ2-1; D is possibly TRBD1 or TRBD2 (5 bases each). V was pared by 8 bases and J by 4 bases, with 12 bases between. This CDR3 is 13 amino acids long. Germline V gene data show CDR1 as MNHEY and CDR2 as SMNVEV (reference sequence). The CDR3 nucleotides read TGTGCCAGCGGGACCGCGGCATACAATGAGCAGTTCTTC. It translates to CASGTAAYNEQFF.

This chain connects TRBV5-1 to TRBJ1-1; D is perhaps TRBD1 (6 bases). V was trimmed by 0 bases and J by 0 bases, leaving 9 bases between them. Looked up from germline, CDR1 is SGHRS and CDR2 is YFSETQ. The CDR3 spans 15 residues. The CDR3 region is CASSLGGQMNTEAFF. CDR3 nucleotides: TGCGCCAGCAGCTTGGGCGGACAGATGAACACTGAAGCTTTCTTT.